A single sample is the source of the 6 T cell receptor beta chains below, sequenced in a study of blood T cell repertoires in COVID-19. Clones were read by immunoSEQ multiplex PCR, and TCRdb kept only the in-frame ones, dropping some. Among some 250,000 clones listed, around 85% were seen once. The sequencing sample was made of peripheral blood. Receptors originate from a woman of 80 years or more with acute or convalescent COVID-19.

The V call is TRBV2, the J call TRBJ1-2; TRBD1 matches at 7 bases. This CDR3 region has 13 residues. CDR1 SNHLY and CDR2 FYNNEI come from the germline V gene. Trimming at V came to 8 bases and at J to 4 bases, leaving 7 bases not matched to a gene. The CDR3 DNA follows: TGTGCCAGCGGCTTCGACAGGGCCTATGGCTACACCTTC. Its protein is CASGFDRAYGYTF.

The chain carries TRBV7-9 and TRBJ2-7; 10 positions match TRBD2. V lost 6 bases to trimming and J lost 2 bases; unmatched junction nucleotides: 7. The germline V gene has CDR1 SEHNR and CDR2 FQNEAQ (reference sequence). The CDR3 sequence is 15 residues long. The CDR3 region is CASSSSGGAPYEQYF. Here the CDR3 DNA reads TGTGCCAGCAGTTCCAGCGGGGGGGCCCCCTACGAGCAGTACTTC.

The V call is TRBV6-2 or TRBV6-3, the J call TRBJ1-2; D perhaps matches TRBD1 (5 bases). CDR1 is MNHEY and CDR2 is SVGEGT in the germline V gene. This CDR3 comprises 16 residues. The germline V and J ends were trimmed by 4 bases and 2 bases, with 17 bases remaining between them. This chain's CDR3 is CASSSSRQLSNYGYTF. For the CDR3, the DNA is TGTGCCAGCAGTTCCTCGAGACAGCTTTCCAACTATGGCTACACCTTC.

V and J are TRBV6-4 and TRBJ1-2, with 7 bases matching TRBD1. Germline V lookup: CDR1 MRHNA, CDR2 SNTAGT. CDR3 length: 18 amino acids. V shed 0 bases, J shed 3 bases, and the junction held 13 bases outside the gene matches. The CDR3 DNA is TGTGCCAGCAGTGACTCGAACCCAAGGGACAGCTGGTACTATGGCTACACCTTC. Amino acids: CASSDSNPRDSWYYGYTF.

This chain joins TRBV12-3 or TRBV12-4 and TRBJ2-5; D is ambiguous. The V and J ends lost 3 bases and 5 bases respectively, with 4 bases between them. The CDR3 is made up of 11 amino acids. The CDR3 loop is CASSFAETQYF. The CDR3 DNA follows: TGTGCCAGCAGTTTCGCGGAGACCCAGTACTTC.

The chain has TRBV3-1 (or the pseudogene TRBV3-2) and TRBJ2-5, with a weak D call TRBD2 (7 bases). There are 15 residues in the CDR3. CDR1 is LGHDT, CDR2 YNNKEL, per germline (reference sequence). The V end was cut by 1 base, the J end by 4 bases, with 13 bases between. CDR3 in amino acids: CASSQGGGAAETQYF. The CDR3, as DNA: TGTGCCAGCAGCCAAGGTGGGGGGGCCGCAGAGACCCAGTACTTC.